This TCR beta chain stems from a study of blood T cell repertoires in COVID-19. Original processing notes: By means of reference gene primer amplification, nucleated cell counts were estimated. Produced via immunoSEQ multiplex PCR; TCRdb's table is partial and in-frame only. That table gives V, J and clone size, and the DNA gave D and trimming. Among some 130,000 clones listed, 80% to 90% were seen once. Germline V CDR1 and CDR2: MDHEN, SYDVKM. V lost 2 bases, J lost 7 bases, and 12 bases lay in between. The CDR3 runs 14 residues. This clone appeared a few times. The V and J genes are TRBV28 and TRBJ1-5; a weak D match, TRBD1 (5 bases). The receptor was derived from a man between 45 and 60 years old with active or convalescent COVID-19. The sequencing input was peripheral blood. Written as DNA, the CDR3 is TGTGCCAGCAGTTTAGGCGGGGCTCACCAGCCCCAGCATTTT. Protein: CASSLGGAHQPQHF.